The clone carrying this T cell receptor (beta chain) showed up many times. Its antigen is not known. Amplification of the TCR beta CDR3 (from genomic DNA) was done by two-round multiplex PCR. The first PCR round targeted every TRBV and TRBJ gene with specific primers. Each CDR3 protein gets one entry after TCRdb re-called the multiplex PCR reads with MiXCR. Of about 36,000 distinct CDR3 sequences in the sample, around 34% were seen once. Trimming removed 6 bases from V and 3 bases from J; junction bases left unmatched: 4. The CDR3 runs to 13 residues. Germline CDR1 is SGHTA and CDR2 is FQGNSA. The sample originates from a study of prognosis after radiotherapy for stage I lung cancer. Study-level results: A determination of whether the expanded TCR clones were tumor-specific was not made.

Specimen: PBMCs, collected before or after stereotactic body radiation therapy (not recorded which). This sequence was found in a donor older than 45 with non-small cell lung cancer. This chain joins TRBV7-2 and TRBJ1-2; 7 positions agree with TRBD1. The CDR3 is CASRSDRDYGYTF. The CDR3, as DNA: TGTGCCAGCAGGTCAGACAGGGACTATGGCTACACCTTC.